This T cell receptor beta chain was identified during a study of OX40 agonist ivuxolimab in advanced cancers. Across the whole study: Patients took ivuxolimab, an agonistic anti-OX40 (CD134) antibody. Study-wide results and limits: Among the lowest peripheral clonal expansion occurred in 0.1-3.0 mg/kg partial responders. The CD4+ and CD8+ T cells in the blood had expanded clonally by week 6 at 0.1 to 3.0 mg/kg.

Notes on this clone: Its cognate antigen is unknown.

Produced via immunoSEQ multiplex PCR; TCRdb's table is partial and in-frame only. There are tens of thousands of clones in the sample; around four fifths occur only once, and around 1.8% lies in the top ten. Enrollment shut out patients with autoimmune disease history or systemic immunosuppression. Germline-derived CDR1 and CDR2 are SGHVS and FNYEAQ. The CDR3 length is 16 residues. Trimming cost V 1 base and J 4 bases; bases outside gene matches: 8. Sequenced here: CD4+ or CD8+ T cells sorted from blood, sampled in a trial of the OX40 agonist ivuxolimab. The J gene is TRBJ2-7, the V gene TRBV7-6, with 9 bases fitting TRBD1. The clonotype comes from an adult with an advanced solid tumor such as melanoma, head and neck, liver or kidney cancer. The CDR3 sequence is CASSLGASGQGYEQYF. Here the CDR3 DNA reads TGTGCCAGCAGCTTAGGAGCGTCGGGACAGGGTTACGAGCAGTACTTC.